The 27 T cell receptor beta chains presented below share a single source sample, sequenced in a study of cytomegalovirus exposure and HLA in healthy donors. Primers included in the PCR were 60 Vbeta and 13 Jbeta primers. Sequencing used immunoSEQ multiplex PCR; TCRdb keeps in-frame clones, though not all of them. The sample holds 110,000 to 150,000 clones, about 10% seen once. Source material: PBMCs. The receptors shown here come from a man between 45 and 60 years old in good health and CMV-seronegative.

The CDR3 region has the DNA TGTGCTAGTGGTTTGGCCCGGGACAGGGGTTTCTACGAGCAGTACTTC. As protein: CASGLARDRGFYEQYF. This sequence joins TRBV12-5 and TRBJ2-7; 10 positions match TRBD1. CDR1 is LGHNT and CDR2 is FRNRAP in the germline V gene. J was trimmed by 3 bases and V by 1 base; bases with no gene match: 6. This CDR3 spans 16 amino acids. The whole variable domain, remainder taken from reference TRBV12-5 and TRBJ2-7, is DARVTQTPRHKVTEMGQEVTMRCQPILGHNTVFWYRQTMMQGLELLAYFRNRAPLDDSGMPKDRFSAEMPDATLATLKIQPSEPRDSAVYFCASGLARDRGFYEQYFGPGTRLTVT.

This clone was seen a handful of times. This chain uses TRBV6-5 with TRBJ2-2, with TRBD1 matching 8 bases. CDR1 is MNHEY, CDR2 SVGAGI, per germline. The trim removed 2 bases at V and 3 bases at J, leaving 2 bases unmatched. The CDR3 consists of 15 residues. For the CDR3, the DNA is TGTGCCAGCAGTTACCTGGGACAGGACACCGGGGAGCTGTTTTTT. This translates into CASSYLGQDTGELFF.

V is TRBV27 and J is TRBJ2-2; the D is unclear. Germline V gene lookup returns CDR1 MNHEY and CDR2 SMNVEV (reference sequence). The CDR3 is 13 amino acids. Trimming stripped 4 bases from V and 6 bases from J, with 9 bases between. The CDR3: CASSSELAGELFF. CDR3 DNA sequence: TGTGCCAGCAGTTCCGAGCTTGCCGGGGAGCTGTTTTTT.

The chain couples TRBV28 to TRBJ2-1, with a possible D match to TRBD2 (6 bases). Trimming left V 2 bases short and J 1 base short, with 12 bases between. Germline V gene sequence: CDR1 MDHEN, CDR2 SYDVKM. This CDR3 is built from 16 residues. For the CDR3, the DNA is TGTGCCAGCAGTTTACGCACGGGAGAGTCCTACAATGAGCAGTTCTTC. Its translation: CASSLRTGESYNEQFF.

J is TRBJ1-2 and V is TRBV5-6; 8 positions match TRBD1. CDR1 SGHDT and CDR2 YYEEEE come from the germline V gene. The CDR3 sequence is 14 residues long. The V segment lost 0 bases and the J segment 4 bases; nucleotides outside the gene matches: 2. The CDR3 reads CASSLGQGSYGYTF. The CDR3 nucleotides are TGTGCCAGCAGCTTGGGACAGGGGAGCTATGGCTACACCTTC.

There are a few counts of this clone. This sequence joins TRBV19 and TRBJ1-2; D perhaps matches TRBD1 (5 bases). Per the germline V gene, CDR1 is LNHDA and CDR2 is SQIVND (reference sequence). Trimming took off 2 bases at V and 6 bases at J, with 13 bases between the two ends. The CDR3 extends over 14 amino acids. CDR3 sequence: CASSIPVGADGYTF. Here the CDR3 DNA reads TGTGCCAGTAGTATACCCGTTGGGGCGGATGGCTACACCTTC.

This clone was seen more than once but under ten times. The V call is TRBV9, the J call TRBJ2-7, with 11 bases matching TRBD2. V lost 2 bases to trimming and J lost 6 bases; unmatched junction nucleotides: 7. Germline lookup yields CDR1 SGDLS and CDR2 YYNGEE. The CDR3 consists of 15 residues. CDR3 nucleotide sequence: TGTGCCAGCAGCGTCGAGTATACTAGCGGGAGCGAGCAGTACTTC. Its protein product is CASSVEYTSGSEQYF. The entire variable domain, with the rest obtained from reference TRBV9 and TRBJ2-7, is as follows: DSGVTQTPKHLITATGQRVTLRCSPRSGDLSVYWYQQSLDQGLQFLIQYYNGEERAKGNILERFSAQQFPDLHSELNLSSLELGDSALYFCASSVEYTSGSEQYFGPGTRLTVT.

This chain connects TRBV15 to TRBJ1-1; 8 bases fit TRBD1. The CDR3 sequence is 15 residues long. CDR1 LNHNV and CDR2 YYDKDF come from the germline V gene (reference sequence). Trimming cost V 0 bases and J 7 bases; bases outside gene matches: 7. CDR3: CATSRERQGRREAFF. The CDR3 coding sequence is TGTGCCACCAGCAGAGAAAGACAGGGGAGGCGTGAAGCTTTCTTT.

The chain couples TRBV5-5 to TRBJ1-5; D perhaps matches TRBD1 (5 bases). CDR1 and CDR2 (germline): SGHKS, YYEKEE (reference sequence). The CDR3 runs to 14 residues. V gave up 4 bases and J gave up 7 bases, with 15 bases separating them. The CDR3 loop is CASSPDWGVQPQHF. In DNA, the CDR3 is TGTGCCAGCAGCCCCGATTGGGGGGTCCAGCCCCAGCATTTT.

This clone was recorded a few times. The chain employs TRBV19 and TRBJ2-1; a weak D match, TRBD2 (6 bases). The V end was cut by 5 bases, the J end by 8 bases, with 16 bases between. The CDR3 is made up of 14 amino acids. Germline V gene data show CDR1 as LNHDA and CDR2 as SQIVND (reference sequence). As DNA, the CDR3 is TGTGCCAGTAGTTTCCAGACTAGTACGGATGAGCAGTTCTTC. Residues: CASSFQTSTDEQFF.

V gene TRBV30 combines with J gene TRBJ1-5, with D perhaps TRBD1 (6 bases). From germline, CDR1 is GTSNPN and CDR2 SVGIG (reference sequence). V was shortened by 2 bases and J by 5 bases, with 19 bases between the two germline ends. This CDR3 contains 16 residues. CDR3 sequence: CAWSRGGGNVYQPQHF. In DNA form, the CDR3 reads TGTGCCTGGAGTCGAGGGGGAGGGAACGTTTATCAGCCCCAGCATTTT.

V gene TRBV9 combines with J gene TRBJ2-7, with D possibly being TRBD1 (6 bases). This CDR3 is built from 14 residues. V lost 3 bases to trimming and J lost 5 bases, with 15 bases between them. Germline V CDR1 and CDR2: SGDLS, YYNGEE. CDR3 amino acids: CASSGRDTRDEQYF. In DNA, the CDR3 is TGTGCCAGCAGCGGCCGGGACACGAGGGACGAGCAGTACTTC.

This chain's CDR3 is CASSYDSQYEQYF. CDR3 in DNA: TGTGCCAGCAGTTACGACAGCCAGTACGAGCAGTACTTC. The chain links TRBV6-6 to TRBJ2-7, with TRBD1 as a possible D gene (5 bases). Germline CDR1 is MNHNY and CDR2 is SVGAGI (reference sequence). Deletions cut 2 bases from V and 4 bases from J, with 9 bases between. The CDR3 totals 13 residues.

This clone was detected a few times. The rearrangement links TRBV19 to TRBJ1-2; the match to TRBD1 covers 9 bases. The CDR3 has 14 residues. Germline V gives CDR1 LNHDA, CDR2 SQIVND (reference sequence). V lost 6 bases to trimming and J lost 6 bases; unmatched junction nucleotides: 8. The DNA for the CDR3 is TGTGCCAGTAGATCCCCCGGGACAGGGAATGGCTACACCTTC. Translated: CASRSPGTGNGYTF.

The gene calls are TRBV5-1 and TRBJ2-5, with TRBD1 identical over 7 bases. From germline, CDR1 is SGHRS and CDR2 YFSETQ. This CDR3 contains 14 residues. The junction had 5 bases not matched to a gene; V was cut back by 4 bases and J by 2 bases. Here the CDR3 reads CASSRGTAQETQYF. CDR3 sequence (DNA): TGCGCCAGCAGCAGAGGGACAGCACAAGAGACCCAGTACTTC. Filled out from reference TRBV5-1 and TRBJ2-5, the complete variable domain reads KAGVTQTPRYLIKTRGQQVTLSCSPISGHRSVSWYQQTPGQGLQFLFEYFSETQRNKGNFPGRFSGRQFSNSRSEMNVSTLELGDSALYLCASSRGTAQETQYFGPGTRLLVL.

The rearrangement uses TRBV21-1 and TRBJ1-2; the D segment call TRBD1 is taken from the table without a DNA check. TRBV21-1 is annotated as a pseudogene. The CDR3 contains 15 residues. CDR3 bases: TGTGCCAGCAGCGCCCCGGGACAGCAGAACTATGGTTACACCTTC. This gives the protein CASSAPGQQNYGYTF.

The rearrangement uses TRBV7-2 and TRBJ2-7; weak D call: TRBD1 (7 bases). V shed 2 bases and J shed 3 bases, with 11 bases lying between them. Germline-derived CDR1 and CDR2 are SGHTA and FQGNSA. CDR3 length: 14 amino acids. The CDR3 here is CASSLQGGIYEQYF. CDR3 coding DNA: TGTGCCAGCAGCTTACAGGGGGGTATCTACGAGCAGTACTTC.

The chain has TRBV2 and TRBJ1-1; the D gene is possibly TRBD1 (5 bases). This CDR3 has 12 residues. V was pared by 7 bases and J by 5 bases, with 11 bases between. CDR1 SNHLY and CDR2 FYNNEI come from the germline V gene. CDR3 residues: CASTFSGTEAFF. CDR3 DNA sequence: TGTGCCAGCACATTTTCAGGGACTGAAGCTTTCTTT.

The chain joins TRBV7-3 to TRBJ2-1, with TRBD1 as a possible D gene (5 bases). V dropped 0 bases and J dropped 3 bases, with 9 bases sitting between them. The CDR3 loop spans 15 amino acids. CDR1 and CDR2 (germline): SGHTA, FQGTGA. Here the CDR3 reads CASSLTRGLYNEQFF. Written as DNA, the CDR3 is TGTGCCAGCAGCTTAACAAGGGGCCTCTACAATGAGCAGTTCTTC. Variable domain in full (rest from reference TRBV7-3 and TRBJ2-1): GAGVSQTPSNKVTEKGKYVELRCDPISGHTALYWYRQSLGQGPEFLIYFQGTGAADDSGLPNDRFFAVRPEGSVSTLKIQRTERGDSAVYLCASSLTRGLYNEQFFGPGTRLTVL.

The CDR3 nucleotides are TGTGCCAGTAGTATCGGGACTAGTAACCAGTACTTC. Its translation is CASSIGTSNQYF. The chain carries TRBV19 and TRBJ2-5; 8 nucleotides line up with TRBD2. CDR3 length equals 12 residues. Germline V gives CDR1 LNHDA, CDR2 SQIVND (reference sequence). Trimming cost V 3 bases and J 10 bases; bases outside gene matches: 4.

The gene calls are TRBV19 and TRBJ1-4; D remains ambiguous. V lost 5 bases, J lost 6 bases, and 16 bases lay in between. The CDR3 is 15 residues long. CDR1 is LNHDA and CDR2 is SQIVND in the germline V gene (reference sequence). CDR3 loop: CASSPRTYKDEKLFF. The CDR3 nucleotides are TGTGCCAGTAGTCCCAGGACTTATAAGGATGAAAAACTGTTTTTT.

This clone was found a few times. The chain has TRBV14 and TRBJ2-2; D unclear. The CDR3 consists of 15 residues. V lost 4 bases and J 1 base, leaving 10 bases between the germline ends. Germline-derived CDR1 and CDR2 are SGHDN and FVKESK. This chain's CDR3 is CASSPRGRNTGELFF. The CDR3 DNA follows: TGTGCCAGCAGCCCCCGAGGCAGGAACACCGGGGAGCTGTTTTTT.

This sequence joins TRBV28 and TRBJ2-7, with 10 bases lining up with TRBD2. The CDR3 is made up of 13 amino acids. Germline CDR1 MDHEN, CDR2 SYDVKM. V shed 10 bases and J 7 bases; nucleotides not matched to a gene: 10. As DNA, the CDR3 is TGTGCCACGGGGAGCGGGAGGGCCTTAGAGCAGTACTTC. Protein product: CATGSGRALEQYF. Using reference TRBV28 and TRBJ2-7 for the parts outside the CDR3, the full variable domain is DVKVTQSSRYLVKRTGEKVFLECVQDMDHENMFWYRQDPGLGLRLIYFSYDVKMKEKGDIPEGYSVSREKKERFSLILESASTNQTSMYLCATGSGRALEQYFGPGTRLTVT.

This clone was seen more than once but under ten times. The rearrangement joins TRBV28 to TRBJ1-1; 7 positions match TRBD1. Losses at the gene ends were 4 bases for V and 1 base for J; bases not matched to a gene: 6. The CDR3 has 15 amino acids. CDR1 is MDHEN, CDR2 SYDVKM, per germline. The CDR3 sequence is CASSSGQLQNTEAFF. The CDR3 DNA sequence: TGTGCCAGCAGTTCGGGACAGCTACAGAACACTGAAGCTTTCTTT.

Only a few counts were recorded for this clone. The chain recombines TRBV6-5 with TRBJ2-2, with D possibly matching TRBD2 (6 bases). The CDR3 extends over 14 amino acids. The V gene lost 0 bases and the J gene lost 8 bases, with 10 bases spanning the gap. Looked up from germline, CDR1 is MNHEY and CDR2 is SVGAGI. The CDR3 loop is CASSYSLARGELFF. The CDR3 nucleotides read TGTGCCAGCAGTTACTCTCTAGCGCGGGGGGAGCTGTTTTTT.

This chain links TRBV10-1 with TRBJ2-7, with D possibly being TRBD2 (5 bases). The germline V gene encodes CDR1 WNHNN and CDR2 SYGVQD (reference sequence). The CDR3 spans 13 residues. The V end lost 0 bases, the J end lost 5 bases, and 8 bases lay between the germline ends. CDR3: CASSESRDNEQYF. The CDR3 nucleotides read TGCGCCAGCAGTGAGTCGAGGGATAACGAGCAGTACTTC.

This clone was counted between two and nine times. The rearrangement links TRBV7-3 to TRBJ2-5; tentatively, D is TRBD2 (7 bases). The CDR3 loop spans 15 amino acids. Germline-derived CDR1 and CDR2 are SGHTA and FQGTGA. Trimming removed 5 bases from V and 5 bases from J, with 18 bases in between. The CDR3 protein is CASSPGGGLRETQYF. CDR3 nucleotides: TGTGCCAGCAGCCCTGGGGGGGGGCTTAGGGAGACCCAGTACTTC.